This T cell receptor (beta chain) came from a study of blood T cell repertoires in COVID-19. Overall study context: T cells, B-cell-depleted T cells, or PBMCs provided the cDNA or gDNA that served as material.

V was clipped by 6 bases and J by 1 base, with 6 bases between them. The CDR3 has 13 amino acids. Germline V gene data show CDR1 as ENHRY and CDR2 as SYGVKD. Assay used: immunoSEQ multiplex PCR; TCRdb lists only in-frame clones, some missing. Here the sample spans more than 350,000 clones, just under 90% being singletons. Clinical histories supplied by participants themselves formed the basis of cohort assignment. Recovered participants had two consecutive negative NP/OP PCR tests, healthcare professional clearance, or symptom resolution. The gene calls are TRBV10-3 and TRBJ2-2; D is undetermined. Sequencing was carried out using PBMCs or T cells enriched from blood (not recorded which). This clonotype was sampled from a woman aged 45-59 years who had recovered from COVID-19. CDR3 sequence (DNA): TGTGCCATCAGGGCCGAGAACACCGGGGAGCTGTTTTTT. Encoded protein: CAIRAENTGELFF.